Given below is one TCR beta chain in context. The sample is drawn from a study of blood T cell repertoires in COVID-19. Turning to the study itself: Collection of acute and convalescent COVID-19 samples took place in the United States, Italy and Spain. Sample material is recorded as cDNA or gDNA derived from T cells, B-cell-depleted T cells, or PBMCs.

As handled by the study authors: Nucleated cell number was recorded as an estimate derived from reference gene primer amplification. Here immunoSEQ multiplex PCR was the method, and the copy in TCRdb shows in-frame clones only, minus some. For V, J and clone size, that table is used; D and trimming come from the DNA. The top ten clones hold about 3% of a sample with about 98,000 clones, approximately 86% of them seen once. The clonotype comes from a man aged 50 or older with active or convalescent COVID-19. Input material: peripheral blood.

CDR3 in amino acids: CASSLKGREETQYF. The CDR3, as DNA: TGTGCCAGCAGCTTGAAGGGCAGGGAAGAGACCCAGTACTTC. The gene calls are TRBV5-6 and TRBJ2-5; possibly TRBD1 for D (5 bases). CDR3 length equals 14 residues. Germline V lookup: CDR1 SGHDT, CDR2 YYEEEE. V was shortened by 1 base and J by 3 bases, with 10 bases between the two germline ends.